The clone carrying this T cell receptor beta chain was found many times. Hyperthyroidism was new, under 2 months, in patients aged 18 to 65. The data were taken from a study of Graves' ophthalmopathy and Graves' hyperthyroidism. On the study more broadly: Prior to any treatment, peripheral blood was collected at the time of initial diagnosis.

Germline V gene data show CDR1 as MDHEN and CDR2 as SYDVKM. The CDR3 consists of 13 residues. Deletions cut 3 bases from V and 12 bases from J, with 17 bases between. Scientists amplified the TCR beta CDR3 regions from RNA transcripts. Investigators did first-round RT-PCR with HTBI primers, then second-round multiplex PCR. TCRdb re-called the multiplex PCR reads through MiXCR, storing one row per CDR3 protein. This table has about 620,000 distinct CDR3 sequences, 20% to 25% appearing once. The chain carries TRBV28 and TRBJ1-2, with a weak D call TRBD1 (5 bases). The specimen was peripheral blood. This TCR was recovered from a woman under 30 with stable Graves' hyperthyroidism. Some clones in this sample may be carry-over from other donors' samples. The CDR3 reads CASSFGGTNLDTF. DNA for the CDR3: TGTGCCAGCAGTTTCGGGGGGACTAATCTTGACACCTTC.